This passage covers 16 T cell receptor beta chains from one sample sequenced in a study of T-cell reconstitution after alpha-beta-depleted transplantation in children. Unique molecular identifiers were incorporated when the TCRbeta library was constructed. TCRdb used MiXCR to reprocess the PCR reads, holding one entry per CDR3 protein. This sample has 55,000 to 65,000 distinct CDR3 sequences; less than 55% occur once, and the top ten carry roughly 98%. This sample comprised PBMCs, mostly from graft donor cells, obtained 360 days after TCRalphabeta/CD19-depleted stem cell transplant. Receptors originate from a male patient younger than 18 who had a stem cell transplant for acute lymphoblastic leukemia, so the T cells may come from the graft donor.

This clonotype was seen a few times. The chain couples TRBV4-2 to TRBJ2-7; D is possibly TRBD2 (6 bases). Germline-derived CDR1 and CDR2 are LGHNA and YNFKEQ. V lost 1 base and J 6 bases, leaving 19 bases between the germline ends. This CDR3 has 16 amino acids. The DNA of the CDR3 is TGTGCCAGCAGCCAAGGGCGGGGAGATATTTCGGGCGAGCAGTACTTC. Encoded protein: CASSQGRGDISGEQYF.

This chain uses TRBV12-3 or TRBV12-4 with TRBJ1-5, with D hard to call. This CDR3 comprises 13 residues. V lost 6 bases and J 5 bases, leaving 11 bases between the germline ends. CDR3 loop: CASSLGQHQPQHF. The CDR3 DNA reads TGTGCCAGCAGCCTCGGGCAGCATCAGCCCCAGCATTTT.

The chain is built from TRBV5-1 and TRBJ1-2; 7 bases line up with TRBD1. Germline trimming cut 0 bases from V and 5 bases from J; bases unmatched to any gene: 1. CDR3 length: 13 amino acids. In germline, CDR1 is SGHRS, CDR2 YFSETQ. CDR3 DNA: TGCGCCAGCAGCTTGGAACAGGGGTATGGCTACACCTTC. This encodes CASSLEQGYGYTF.

This clonotype occurred once. This may stem from a read error, because a much larger clone lies one nucleotide away. The genes are TRBV5-1 and TRBJ2-1, with unresolved D. The CDR3 is 16 amino acids. Germline V gene lookup returns CDR1 SGHRS and CDR2 YFSETQ. CDR3 loop: CACSFWASVVYNEQFF. The DNA of the CDR3 is TGCGCCTGCAGCTTTTGGGCGTCGGTCGTATACAATGAGCAGTTCTTC.

The chain links TRBV5-1 to TRBJ2-4; 8 bases agree with TRBD1. V was pared by 4 bases and J by 7 bases, with 7 bases of the junction left unmatched. Germline loops: CDR1 SGHRS, CDR2 YFSETQ. This CDR3 is 14 amino acids long. CDR3 region: CASSHSGTGNIQYF. As DNA, the CDR3 is TGCGCCAGCAGCCATTCCGGGACAGGCAACATTCAGTACTTC. Looking up the rest from reference TRBV5-1 and TRBJ2-4 gives the full variable domain: KAGVTQTPRYLIKTRGQQVTLSCSPISGHRSVSWYQQTPGQGLQFLFEYFSETQRNKGNFPGRFSGRQFSNSRSEMNVSTLELGDSALYLCASSHSGTGNIQYFGAGTRLSVL.

This chain uses TRBV12-3 or TRBV12-4 with TRBJ1-1, with D hard to call. The CDR3 sequence is 14 residues long. V lost 1 base, J lost 0 bases, and 6 bases lay in between. The CDR3 DNA reads as TGTGCCAGCAGTTTAGGTCCCTTGAACACTGAAGCTTTCTTT. Amino acids: CASSLGPLNTEAFF.

The table lists this clonotype with a count of one. J is TRBJ2-1 and V is TRBV20-1; 12 bases align to TRBD2. From germline, CDR1 is DFQATT and CDR2 SNEGSKA (reference sequence). V trimming: 4 bases; J trimming: 7 bases; junction bases outside the gene matches: 5. There are 14 residues in the CDR3. CDR3 DNA: TGCAGTGCTAAGACTAGCGGGAGAAAAAATGAGCAGTTCTTC. Translated, it gives CSAKTSGRKNEQFF.

The rearrangement uses TRBV20-1 and TRBJ2-7; 8 bases are shared with TRBD1. The germline V gene has CDR1 DFQATT and CDR2 SNEGSKA (reference sequence). CDR3 length: 12 residues. V lost 6 bases to trimming and J lost 3 bases; unmatched junction nucleotides: 4. In DNA form, the CDR3 reads TGCAGTGCCCCTGGACAGGGCTACGAGCAGTACTTC. It encodes CSAPGQGYEQYF.

This chain connects TRBV11-3 to TRBJ2-1; D is unclear. The CDR3 has 13 residues. With 2 bases removed from V and 4 bases from J, the gap between germline ends came to 6 bases. Germline V gene lookup returns CDR1 SGHNT and CDR2 YENEEA. The CDR3 DNA reads as TGTGCCAGCAGCTTATACGGGTACAATGAGCAGTTCTTC. Translating gives CASSLYGYNEQFF.

This clonotype was observed a handful of times. The chain recombines TRBV20-1 with TRBJ1-2, with 7 bases fitting TRBD1. Germline CDR1 DFQATT, CDR2 SNEGSKA (reference sequence). This CDR3 is 13 amino acids long. Trimming took 6 bases from V and 8 from J; bases not matched to a gene: 12. For the CDR3, the DNA is TGCAGTGCGGTTTCACCAGGGGGTGAGGGCTACACCTTC. Amino acids: CSAVSPGGEGYTF.

The genes are TRBV27 and TRBJ2-3; D unresolved. Trimming left V 1 base short and J 2 bases short, with 4 bases between. Per germline, CDR1 MNHEY and CDR2 SMNVEV (reference sequence). The CDR3 runs 13 residues. For the CDR3, the DNA is TGTGCCAGCAGTTTATATTTCACAGATACGCAGTATTTT. It encodes CASSLYFTDTQYF.

The chain has TRBV9 and TRBJ2-1; 8 nucleotides line up with TRBD2. Germline V gene lookup returns CDR1 SGDLS and CDR2 YYNGEE. The J segment lost 7 bases and the V segment lost 4 bases, leaving 13 bases of the junction unmatched. The length of the CDR3 is 16 residues. DNA of the CDR3: TGTGCCAGCAGCCTTGCTTATAGCGGGAACCCAAATGAGCAGTTCTTC. Amino acid sequence: CASSLAYSGNPNEQFF.

This clonotype was recorded a few times. The chain recombines TRBV15 with TRBJ2-1; D might be TRBD2 (5 bases). The germline V gene encodes CDR1 LNHNV and CDR2 YYDKDF (reference sequence). This CDR3 region has 17 residues. Trimming cost V 5 bases and J 12 bases, with 29 bases left between them. The CDR3 here is CATSSRTLLGASGRQFF. CDR3 DNA: TGTGCCACCAGCTCTAGGACCCTTTTGGGAGCTAGTGGGCGGCAGTTCTTC.

This clonotype was counted a few times. The rearrangement uses TRBV2 and TRBJ2-2; perhaps TRBD1 as D (5 bases). The length of the CDR3 is 15 residues. Per the germline V gene, CDR1 is SNHLY and CDR2 is FYNNEI. V dropped 0 bases and J dropped 3 bases, with 8 bases sitting between them. CDR3 region: CASSEAPGYTGELFF. Here the CDR3 DNA reads TGTGCCAGCAGTGAAGCACCAGGGTACACCGGGGAGCTGTTTTTT.

A remark on this clonotype: One junction end does not reproduce the germline sequence, and a read error may be involved. The chain is built from TRBV11-1 and TRBJ2-1; TRBD2 aligns across 13 bases. This CDR3 region has 16 residues. The germline CDR1 and CDR2 sequences are SGHAT and FQDESV (reference sequence). CDR3 sequence: CSSSPRLAGGHNEQFF. In nucleotides, the CDR3 is TGTTCCAGCAGCCCCCGACTAGCGGGAGGACACAATGAGCAGTTCTTC.

The CDR3 loop is CASRGQGAGYTF. CDR3 coding DNA: TGTGCCAGCCGGGGACAGGGAGCCGGCTACACCTTC. The chain combines TRBV10-3 with TRBJ1-2; 9 positions match TRBD1. V lost 10 bases, J lost 8 bases, and 8 bases stayed unmatched. This CDR3 is 12 amino acids long. Germline loops: CDR1 ENHRY, CDR2 SYGVKD.